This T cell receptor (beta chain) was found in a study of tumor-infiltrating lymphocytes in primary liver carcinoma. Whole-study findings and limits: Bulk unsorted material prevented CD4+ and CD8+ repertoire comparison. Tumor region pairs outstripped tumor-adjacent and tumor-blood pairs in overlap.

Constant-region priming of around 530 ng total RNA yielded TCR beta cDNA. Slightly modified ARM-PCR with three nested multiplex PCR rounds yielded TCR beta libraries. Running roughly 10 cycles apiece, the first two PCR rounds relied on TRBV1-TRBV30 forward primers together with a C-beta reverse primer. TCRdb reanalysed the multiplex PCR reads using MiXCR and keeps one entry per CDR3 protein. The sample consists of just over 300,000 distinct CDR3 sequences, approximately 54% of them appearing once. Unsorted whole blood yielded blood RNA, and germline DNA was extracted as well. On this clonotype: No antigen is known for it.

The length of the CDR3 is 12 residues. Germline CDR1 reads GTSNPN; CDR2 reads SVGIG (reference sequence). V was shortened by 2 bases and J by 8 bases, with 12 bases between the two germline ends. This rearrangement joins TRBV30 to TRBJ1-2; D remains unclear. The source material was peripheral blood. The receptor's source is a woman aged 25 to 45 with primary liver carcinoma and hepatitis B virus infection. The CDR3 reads CAWSSRDKGYTF. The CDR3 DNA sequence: TGTGCCTGGAGTAGCAGAGACAAAGGCTACACCTTC.